This T cell receptor (beta chain) appears in the sequencing data of a study of Ad26.COV2.S vaccination and SARS-CoV-2 variants. Study as a whole: The study gave Ad26.COV2.S intramuscularly, once or twice 56 days apart. Findings and caveats of the study: Non-spike TCR breadth showed similarity between vaccine and placebo recipients.

TCRdb's copy holds only in-frame clones and misses some; the assay was immunoSEQ multiplex PCR. The table shows roughly 410,000 clones, with 83% occurring only once. Remarks on this clone: Its target is not known.

Treatment of the sample: some 19 received Ad26.COV2.S at low or high dose, single or two shots; 5 received placebo; per-sample allocation not given. Repertoires come from day 63 after the first vaccine or placebo injection. An Ad26 vector expressing Wuhan-strain SARS-CoV-2 spike constituted the vaccine. Germline loops: CDR1 KGHDR, CDR2 SFDVKD. V lost 2 bases and J lost 7; bases outside the gene matches: 4. The CDR3 runs to 15 residues. Sequenced here: peripheral blood, sampled in a trial of Ad26.COV2.S vaccine versus placebo. The TCR comes from a person between 18 and 65 years old who received the Ad26.COV2.S COVID-19 vaccine or a placebo. The gene calls are TRBV24-1 and TRBJ1-2; 12 nucleotides match TRBD1. In nucleotides, the CDR3 is TGTGCCACCAGTGATTCCGGGACAGGGGGCCTTGGCTACACCTTC. Translated, it gives CATSDSGTGGLGYTF.